The sample holds one count of the clone carrying this T cell receptor (beta chain). This entry belongs to a study of tumor-infiltrating lymphocytes in primary liver carcinoma. Study as a whole: Samples returned roughly 3.65 to 7.13 million productive TCRbeta reads each. Read depth did not differ significantly between tissue types.

The V gene end was trimmed by 0 bases and the J gene end by 8 bases; junction bases not matched to a gene: 10. CDR1 and CDR2 (germline): DFQATT, SNEGSKA (reference sequence). CDR3 length equals 17 residues. Constant-region priming of approximately 0.55 ug total RNA yielded TCR beta cDNA. Nested multiplex PCR, run for three rounds with slightly modified ARM-PCR, yielded TCR beta libraries. The study ran its first two PCR rounds for nine to ten cycles each, using TRBV1-TRBV30 forward primers and a C-beta reverse primer. MiXCR was run by TCRdb on the multiplex PCR reads, yielding one entry per CDR3 protein. The table lists about 120,000 distinct CDR3 sequences, nearly 70% of them singletons. The study co-extracted DNA and RNA from about 21-30 mg of unsorted bulk tissue.

The sequence derives from a woman aged 55-70 years with primary liver carcinoma and hepatitis B virus infection. This rearrangement joins TRBV20-1 to TRBJ2-1; 13 bases match TRBD2. Sequenced sample: tumor-adjacent normal liver tissue. The DNA for the CDR3 is TGCAGTGCTAGAGACTCCCGGGGGACTAGCGGGAACTATGAGCAGTTCTTC. Its translation: CSARDSRGTSGNYEQFF.